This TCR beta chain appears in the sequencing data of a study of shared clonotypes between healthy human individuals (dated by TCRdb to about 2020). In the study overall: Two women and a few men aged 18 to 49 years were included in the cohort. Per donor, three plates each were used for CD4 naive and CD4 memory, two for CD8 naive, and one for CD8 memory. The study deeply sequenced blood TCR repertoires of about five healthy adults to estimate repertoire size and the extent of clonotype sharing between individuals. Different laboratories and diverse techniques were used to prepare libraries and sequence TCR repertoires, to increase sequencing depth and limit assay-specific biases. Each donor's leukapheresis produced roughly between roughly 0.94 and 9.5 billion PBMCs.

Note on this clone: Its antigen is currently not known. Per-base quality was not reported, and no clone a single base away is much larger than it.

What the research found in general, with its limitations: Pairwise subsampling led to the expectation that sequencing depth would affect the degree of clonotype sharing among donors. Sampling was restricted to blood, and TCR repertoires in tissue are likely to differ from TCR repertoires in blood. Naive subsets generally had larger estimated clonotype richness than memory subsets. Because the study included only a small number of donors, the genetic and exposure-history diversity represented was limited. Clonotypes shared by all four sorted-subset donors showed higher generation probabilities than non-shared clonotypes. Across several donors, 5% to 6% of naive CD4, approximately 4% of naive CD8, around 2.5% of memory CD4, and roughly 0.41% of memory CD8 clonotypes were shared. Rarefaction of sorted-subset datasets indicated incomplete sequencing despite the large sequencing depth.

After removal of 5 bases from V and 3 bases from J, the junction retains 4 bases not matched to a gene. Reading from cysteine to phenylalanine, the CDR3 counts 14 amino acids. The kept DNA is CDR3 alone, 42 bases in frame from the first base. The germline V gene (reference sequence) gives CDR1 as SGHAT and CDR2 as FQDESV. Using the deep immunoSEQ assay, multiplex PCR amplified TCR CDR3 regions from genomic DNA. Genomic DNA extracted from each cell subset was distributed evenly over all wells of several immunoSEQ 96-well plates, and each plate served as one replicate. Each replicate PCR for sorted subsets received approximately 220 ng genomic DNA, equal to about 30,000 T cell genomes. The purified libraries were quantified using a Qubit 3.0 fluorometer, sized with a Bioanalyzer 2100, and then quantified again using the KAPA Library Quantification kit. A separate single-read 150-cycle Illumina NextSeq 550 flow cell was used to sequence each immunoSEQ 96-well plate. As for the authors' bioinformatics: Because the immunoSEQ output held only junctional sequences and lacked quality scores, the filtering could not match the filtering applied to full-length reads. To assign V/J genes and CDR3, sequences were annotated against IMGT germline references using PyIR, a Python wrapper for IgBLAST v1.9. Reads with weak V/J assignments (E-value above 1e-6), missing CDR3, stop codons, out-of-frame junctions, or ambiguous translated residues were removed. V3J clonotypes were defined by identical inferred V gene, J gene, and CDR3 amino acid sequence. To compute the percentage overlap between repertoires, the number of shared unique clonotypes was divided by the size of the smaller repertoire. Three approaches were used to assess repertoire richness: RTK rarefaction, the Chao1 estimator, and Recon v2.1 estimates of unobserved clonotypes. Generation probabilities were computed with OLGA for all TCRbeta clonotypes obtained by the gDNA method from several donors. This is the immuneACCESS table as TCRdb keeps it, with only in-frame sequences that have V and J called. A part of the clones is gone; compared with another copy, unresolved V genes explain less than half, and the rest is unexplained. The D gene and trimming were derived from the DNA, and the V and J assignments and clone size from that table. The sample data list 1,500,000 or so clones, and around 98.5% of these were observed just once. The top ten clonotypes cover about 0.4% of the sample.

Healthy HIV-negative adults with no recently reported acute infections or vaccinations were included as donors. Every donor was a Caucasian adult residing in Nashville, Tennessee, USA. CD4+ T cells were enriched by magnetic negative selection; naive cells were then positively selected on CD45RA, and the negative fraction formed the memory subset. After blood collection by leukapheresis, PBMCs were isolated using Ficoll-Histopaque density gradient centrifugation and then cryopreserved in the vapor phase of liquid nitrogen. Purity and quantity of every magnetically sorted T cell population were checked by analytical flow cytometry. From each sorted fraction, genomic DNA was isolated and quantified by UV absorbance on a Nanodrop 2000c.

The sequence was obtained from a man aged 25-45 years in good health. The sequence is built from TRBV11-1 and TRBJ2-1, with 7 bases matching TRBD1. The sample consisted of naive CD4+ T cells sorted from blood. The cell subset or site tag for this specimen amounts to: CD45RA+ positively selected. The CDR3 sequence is CASSTRDSYNEQFF. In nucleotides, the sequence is TGTGCCAGCAGCACCCGGGACAGCTACAATGAGCAGTTCTTC.